Each of the 23 T cell receptor beta chains below was sequenced from the same sample in a study of cytotoxic CD8 clonotypes in ibrutinib-treated CLL. Using immunoSEQ multiplex PCR, the repertoire was profiled, and TCRdb retains in-frame clones only, with some absent. This table has approximately 100,000 clones, 58% appearing once. Material: PBMCs, obtained after 24 months of ibrutinib treatment. These receptors all stem from a human donor with chronic lymphocytic leukemia.

The chain employs TRBV5-1 and TRBJ1-1; D gene ambiguous. The germline V and J ends were trimmed by 2 bases and 2 bases, with 7 bases remaining between them. Germline CDR1 and CDR2: SGHRS and YFSETQ. There are 13 residues in the CDR3. CDR3 sequence reads: CASSLNLNTEAFF. Written as DNA, the CDR3 is TGCGCCAGCAGCTTAAACCTCAACACTGAAGCTTTCTTT.

This clone turned up a few times. The chain recombines TRBV5-1 with TRBJ2-3, with unresolved D. CDR1 is SGHRS, CDR2 YFSETQ, per germline. The CDR3 contains 14 residues. The V and J ends lost 3 bases and 2 bases respectively, with 10 bases between them. The CDR3 DNA is TGCGCCAGCAGCTCCCTAGGGCCCACAGATACGCAGTATTTT. It is translated as CASSSLGPTDTQYF.

The chain employs TRBV6-5 and TRBJ2-3, with D tentatively TRBD2 (6 bases). In germline, CDR1 is MNHEY, CDR2 SVGAGI. The CDR3 runs to 14 residues. V dropped 8 bases and J dropped 3 bases, with 15 bases sitting between them. CDR3 sequence: CASRAPRGTDTQYF. The CDR3, as DNA: TGTGCCAGCCGAGCCCCGCGGGGTACAGATACGCAGTATTTT.

The chain combines TRBV6-6 with TRBJ2-7, with TRBD2 as a possible D gene (6 bases). The CDR3 sequence is 15 residues long. With 6 bases removed from V and 4 bases from J, the gap between germline ends came to 19 bases. Germline V gene lookup returns CDR1 MNHNY and CDR2 SVGAGI (reference sequence). The CDR3 region is CASSENQGGTYEQYF. Here the CDR3 DNA reads TGTGCCAGCAGCGAAAACCAGGGAGGTACTTACGAGCAGTACTTC.

The chain has TRBV5-6 and TRBJ2-1; 10 positions agree with TRBD2. V lost 4 bases and J lost 5; bases outside the gene matches: 9. Germline loops: CDR1 SGHDT, CDR2 YYEEEE. This CDR3 contains 16 residues. The CDR3 sequence is CASSLLSGGRDNEQFF. CDR3 nucleotides: TGTGCCAGCAGCCTTCTTAGCGGGGGGCGGGACAATGAGCAGTTCTTC. The full variable domain, with the rest looked up from reference TRBV5-6 and TRBJ2-1, is DAGVTQSPTHLIKTRGQQVTLRCSPKSGHDTVSWYQQALGQGPQFIFQYYEEEERQRGNFPDRFSGHQFPNYSSELNVNALLLGDSALYLCASSLLSGGRDNEQFFGPGTRLTVL.

This clone was seen only a few times. The rearrangement links TRBV5-1 to TRBJ1-2, with TRBD1 matching over 7 bases. Germline CDR1 reads SGHRS; CDR2 reads YFSETQ. The V and J ends lost 4 bases and 2 bases, in that order; junction bases with no gene match: 2. The CDR3 consists of 13 residues. This chain's CDR3 is CASSPGQNYGYTF. CDR3 in DNA: TGCGCCAGCAGCCCGGGACAGAACTATGGCTACACCTTC.

The table lists this clone with a few counts. The rearrangement uses TRBV11-2 and TRBJ2-3; no firm D call. In germline, CDR1 is SGHAT, CDR2 FQNNGV. The CDR3 sequence is 15 residues long. Trimming took 4 bases from V and 4 from J, leaving 15 bases between them. CDR3 DNA: TGTGCCAGCAGCTATACTTCCTCTAGAGCAGATACGCAGTATTTT. It codes for CASSYTSSRADTQYF.

This clone was seen only a few times. J is TRBJ2-7 and V is TRBV6-5; no reliable D call. Germline assignment: CDR1 MNHEY and CDR2 SVGAGI. CDR3 length: 13 residues. Trimming took 2 bases from V and 2 from J, leaving 7 bases between them. This CDR3 is CASSYEEAYEQYF. Written as DNA, the CDR3 is TGTGCCAGCAGTTACGAGGAAGCCTACGAGCAGTACTTC.

The CDR3 protein is CASSKTTEGAFF. DNA for the CDR3: TGTGCCAGCAGCAAAACGACTGAGGGAGCTTTCTTT. The chain is built from TRBV7-3 and TRBJ1-1; D is unclear. The CDR3 length is 12 residues. V was pared by 5 bases and J by 10 bases, with 14 bases between. Germline V lookup: CDR1 SGHTA, CDR2 FQGTGA.

CDR3 DNA: TGCGCCAGCAGCTTGCCCACCGGCGGGGGGGTGGGGAAGACCCAGTACTTC. Its protein is CASSLPTGGGVGKTQYF. The genes are TRBV5-1 and TRBJ2-5; 9 bases are a match to TRBD2. The junction had 13 bases not matched to a gene; V was cut back by 1 base and J by 6 bases. The CDR3 is made up of 17 amino acids. Germline CDR1 reads SGHRS; CDR2 reads YFSETQ.

This clone appeared a few times. The rearrangement joins TRBV7-2 to TRBJ2-5, with a tentative D call TRBD2 (5 bases). The CDR3 runs 15 residues. Trimming pared 5 bases from V and 5 bases from J, leaving 18 bases between. CDR1 and CDR2 (germline): SGHTA, FQGNSA. This CDR3 reads CASSEGSGVGETQYF. The CDR3 nucleotides are TGTGCCAGCAGCGAGGGTAGTGGCGTTGGTGAGACCCAGTACTTC.

This clone has more than one count but fewer than ten. The V and J genes are TRBV19 and TRBJ1-5; TRBD1 matches at 7 bases. The trim removed 4 bases at V and 1 base at J, leaving 4 bases unmatched. Germline-derived CDR1 and CDR2 are LNHDA and SQIVND (reference sequence). The CDR3 spans 15 residues. In DNA, the CDR3 is TGTGCCAGTAGTAGGGGACAGAGGAGCAATCAGCCCCAGCATTTT. Translation gives CASSRGQRSNQPQHF.

The chain has TRBV5-1 and TRBJ1-2; 11 nucleotides align to TRBD1. In germline, CDR1 is SGHRS, CDR2 YFSETQ. The length of the CDR3 is 16 residues. V lost 0 bases to trimming and J lost 4 bases; unmatched junction nucleotides: 5. The CDR3, as DNA: TGCGCCAGCAGCTTGGAATCCGGGACAGGGGGCTATGGCTACACCTTC. Protein sequence: CASSLESGTGGYGYTF.

The CDR3: CASSNGPNTGELFF. CDR3 DNA: TGTGCCAGCAGTAACGGGCCGAACACCGGGGAGCTGTTTTTT. The chain carries TRBV2 and TRBJ2-2; no firm D call. The CDR3 has 14 amino acids. Germline assignment: CDR1 SNHLY and CDR2 FYNNEI. V dropped 5 bases and J dropped 0 bases, with 7 bases sitting between them.

V usage is TRBV7-2 and J usage is TRBJ1-1; possibly TRBD1 for D (5 bases). The V gene's germline CDR1 is SGHTA and CDR2 FQGNSA. The CDR3 runs 15 residues. V was pared by 7 bases and J by 1 base, with 16 bases between. In DNA form, the CDR3 reads TGTGCCAGCACCTACAAAGACGGGGGGAACACTGAAGCTTTCTTT. This translates into CASTYKDGGNTEAFF.

This chain connects TRBV25-1 to TRBJ1-2; no clear D. The CDR3 covers 12 residues. CDR1 is MGHDK and CDR2 is SYGVNS in the germline V gene. Trimming pared 4 bases from V and 5 bases from J, leaving 8 bases between. CDR3: CASSVTGYGYTF. CDR3 DNA sequence: TGTGCCAGCAGTGTCACCGGTTATGGCTACACCTTC.

This clone was picked up a small number of times. This chain joins TRBV6-6 and TRBJ1-2; D might be TRBD1 (6 bases). The CDR3 has 14 amino acids. The V end lost 5 bases, the J end lost 5 bases, and 15 bases lay between the germline ends. Germline lookup yields CDR1 MNHNY and CDR2 SVGAGI (reference sequence). CDR3 sequence: CASSPLDSGYGYTF. Written as DNA, the CDR3 is TGTGCCAGCAGTCCATTGGACAGCGGATATGGCTACACCTTC.

The chain joins TRBV6-5 to TRBJ1-5; D gene unclear. Germline assignment: CDR1 MNHEY and CDR2 SVGAGI. This CDR3 comprises 13 residues. Trimming stripped 2 bases from V and 4 bases from J, with 6 bases between. CDR3 protein: CASSYTENQPQHF. CDR3 bases: TGTGCCAGCAGTTACACGGAAAATCAGCCCCAGCATTTT.

In this sample, this clone turned up once. CDR3 sequence reads: CASSLNGGLNTEAFF. In DNA form, the CDR3 reads TGTGCCAGCAGCTTAAACGGGGGGCTGAACACTGAAGCTTTCTTT. The rearrangement uses TRBV13 and TRBJ1-1, with D possibly being TRBD1 (6 bases). CDR3 length equals 15 residues. V dropped 2 bases and J dropped 0 bases, with 10 bases sitting between them. Germline assignment: CDR1 PRHDT and CDR2 FYEKMQ (reference sequence).

This clone was counted between two and nine times. The CDR3 spells CATSRDQTSGETQYF. Written as DNA, the CDR3 is TGTGCCACCAGCAGAGACCAGACTAGCGGAGAGACCCAGTACTTC. The chain has TRBV15 and TRBJ2-5, with 9 nucleotides matching TRBD2. The CDR3 runs 15 residues. Germline CDR1 is LNHNV and CDR2 is YYDKDF (reference sequence). J was trimmed by 4 bases and V by 0 bases; bases with no gene match: 3.

The chain carries TRBV27 and TRBJ1-6, with unresolved D. CDR3 size: 15 residues. V was trimmed by 0 bases and J by 3 bases, leaving 6 bases between them. Germline values: CDR1 MNHEY, CDR2 SMNVEV (reference sequence). This chain's CDR3 is CASSLSPLYNSPLHF. In DNA, the CDR3 is TGTGCCAGCAGTTTATCACCCCTCTATAATTCACCCCTCCACTTT.

The rearrangement joins TRBV5-4 to TRBJ1-2; D gene uncertain. The germline CDR1 and CDR2 sequences are SGHNT and YYREEE (reference sequence). Trimming pared 2 bases from V and 3 bases from J, leaving 11 bases between. This CDR3 has 14 amino acids. The CDR3 DNA reads TGTGCCAGCAGCTTTGATCAGGCTGACTATGGCTACACCTTC. It translates to CASSFDQADYGYTF.

The V call is TRBV28, the J call TRBJ2-5; 7 nucleotides align to TRBD1. The J segment lost 4 bases and the V segment lost 5 bases, leaving 7 bases of the junction unmatched. This CDR3 is built from 14 residues. CDR1 and CDR2 (germline): MDHEN, SYDVKM. The DNA of the CDR3 is TGTGCCAGCAGTCTTCAGGGGGAAGTAGAGACCCAGTACTTC. Its translation: CASSLQGEVETQYF.